This is a list of T cell receptor beta chains from one sample in a study of OX40 agonist ivuxolimab in advanced cancers. Profiled with immunoSEQ multiplex PCR; TCRdb holds only in-frame clones, not every one. The sample lists under 80,000 clones; around 90% were seen once. The sample in question was CD4+ or CD8+ T cells sorted from blood, obtained in a trial of the OX40 agonist ivuxolimab. The receptors here all came from an adult with an advanced solid tumor such as melanoma, head and neck, liver or kidney cancer. Both conserved end residues are part of each CDR3. The D gene is left open where the match is weak.

D gene	V gene	CDR3 protein
TRBD2	TRBV29-1	CSASIAGVGNEQFF
-	TRBV9	CASSPRGSTDTQYF
-	TRBV7-2	CASSLARVEAFF
TRBD2	TRBV5-4	CASSPRSGGADEQFF
-	TRBV7-2	CASSGPAGVRDYGYTF
-	TRBV5-1	CASSLAGGPDTQYF
TRBD1	TRBV4-1	CASSQKPGQPNQPQHF
-	TRBV18	CASSPGNEQFF
TRBD2	TRBV19	CASSKGLAGREQFF
-	TRBV6-1	CASGDTDRAYGYTF
TRBD2	TRBV2	CASSVEGLAAGELFF